This T cell receptor (beta chain) was recovered during a study of T cells after yellow fever vaccination. Each CDR3 protein is one row after TCRdb ran MiXCR on the 5' RACE reads. Of a few hundred thousand distinct CDR3 sequences in the sample, around 6.5% were seen once. Concerning this clonotype: Its antigen is not identified.

Whole-study results and caveats: In FACS-sorted repertoires, abundant clonotypes from the bulk population could appear as contaminants. Subsequent to the booster, the majority of primary-vaccination clones reappeared (around 97% CD4, 88% CD8).

Here the sequenced sample was PBMCs, taken 5 days after the yellow fever booster vaccination. The TCR sequence derives from a man aged 25-40 years who received the YFV17D yellow fever vaccine.

The CDR3 sequence is CASSLFSYEQFF. CDR3 nucleotide sequence: TGTGCCAGCAGTTTATTCAGCTATGAGCAGTTCTTC. The chain carries TRBV28 and TRBJ2-1; no firm D call. CDR1 and CDR2 (germline): MDHEN, SYDVKM. Trimming took off 1 base at V and 8 bases at J, with 6 bases between the two ends. CDR3 length: 12 residues.